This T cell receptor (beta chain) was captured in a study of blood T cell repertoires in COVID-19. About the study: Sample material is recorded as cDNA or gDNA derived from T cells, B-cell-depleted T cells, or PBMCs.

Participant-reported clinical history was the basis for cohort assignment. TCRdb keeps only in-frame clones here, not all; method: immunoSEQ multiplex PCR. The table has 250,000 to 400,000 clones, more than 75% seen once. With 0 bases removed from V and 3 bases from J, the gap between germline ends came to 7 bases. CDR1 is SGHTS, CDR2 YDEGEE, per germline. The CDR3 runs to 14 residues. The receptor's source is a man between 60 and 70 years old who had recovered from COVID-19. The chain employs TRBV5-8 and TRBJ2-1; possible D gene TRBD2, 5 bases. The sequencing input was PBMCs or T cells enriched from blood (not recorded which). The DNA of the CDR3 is TGTGCCAGCAGCTTGGGACTACTCTACAATGAGCAGTTCTTC. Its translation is CASSLGLLYNEQFF.